This is a list of T cell receptor beta chains from one sample in a study of radiation and T cells in renal cell carcinoma. Assay used: immunoSEQ multiplex PCR; TCRdb lists only in-frame clones, some missing. The sample records 70,000 or so clones, 82% being singletons. This sample comprised blood, obtained from a patient whose treatment included radiotherapy and nephrectomy. The receptors here all came from a man in his sixties with renal cell carcinoma. Each CDR3 is given with its conserved first and last residue. The order of the fields is CDR3 protein, CDR3 DNA, D gene, V gene, J gene, clone size. D genes are given only for firm matches. Expanded clones get a size class; other rows say once, few or many, or leave the size out.

CDR3aa: CASSETGYSQETQYF
CDR3nt: TGTGCCAGCAGCGAAACAGGGTACTCCCAAGAGACCCAGTACTTC
d_gene: NA
v_gene: TRBV7-3
j_gene: TRBJ2-5
abundance: once

CDR3aa: CASSPVGILYNEQYF
CDR3nt: TGTGCCAGCTCCCCGGTTGGGATCCTCTACAACGAGCAGTACTTC
d_gene: NA
v_gene: TRBV7-6
j_gene: TRBJ2-7
abundance: once

CDR3aa: CASSQEGGTGAIQPQHF
CDR3nt: TGTGCCAGCAGCCAAGAGGGTGGGACAGGGGCTATTCAGCCCCAGCATTTT
d_gene: TRBD1
v_gene: TRBV4-2
j_gene: TRBJ1-5
abundance: NA

CDR3aa: CASRDRNGETQYF
CDR3nt: TGTGCCAGCCGGGACCGCAACGGGGAGACCCAGTACTTC
d_gene: NA
v_gene: TRBV19
j_gene: TRBJ2-5
abundance: once

CDR3aa: CASSPQGSASYGYTF
CDR3nt: TGTGCCAGCTCACCACAGGGGTCGGCTTCCTATGGCTACACCTTC
d_gene: NA
v_gene: TRBV18
j_gene: TRBJ1-2
abundance: NA

CDR3aa: CAISDGGLAGDFTGELFF
CDR3nt: TGTGCCATCAGTGATGGAGGACTAGCGGGAGATTTCACCGGGGAGCTGTTTTTT
d_gene: TRBD2
v_gene: TRBV10-3
j_gene: TRBJ2-2
abundance: once

CDR3aa: CASRPTDRGFNQPQHF
CDR3nt: TGTGCCAGCAGGCCCACCGACAGGGGCTTCAATCAGCCCCAGCATTTT
d_gene: TRBD1
v_gene: TRBV2
j_gene: TRBJ1-5
abundance: NA

CDR3aa: CASSLGRNEQYF
CDR3nt: TGTGCCAGCAGCTTAGGGAGGAACGAGCAGTACTTC
d_gene: NA
v_gene: TRBV7-2
j_gene: TRBJ2-7
abundance: NA

CDR3aa: CASMNRGLAGELFF
CDR3nt: TGTGCCAGTATGAACAGGGGGCTAGCCGGGGAGCTGTTTTTT
d_gene: TRBD1
v_gene: TRBV19
j_gene: TRBJ2-2
abundance: NA

CDR3aa: CASSFGPDYGYTF
CDR3nt: TGTGCCAGCAGTTTTGGGCCAGACTATGGCTACACCTTC
d_gene: NA
v_gene: TRBV27
j_gene: TRBJ1-2
abundance: NA

CDR3aa: CASSLGPDRYVGEEDEQYF
CDR3nt: TGCGCCAGCAGCTTGGGGCCGGACAGATATGTGGGGGAGGAGGACGAGCAGTACTTC
d_gene: NA
v_gene: TRBV5-1
j_gene: TRBJ2-7
abundance: few

CDR3aa: CATSDRTGLISGANVLTF
CDR3nt: TGTGCCACCAGCGACCGTACGGGACTCATCTCTGGGGCCAACGTCCTGACTTTC
d_gene: NA
v_gene: TRBV15
j_gene: TRBJ2-6
abundance: NA

CDR3aa: CASSEGAKLFF
CDR3nt: TGTGCCAGCAGTGAGGGGGCGAAGCTGTTTTTT
d_gene: NA
v_gene: TRBV25-1
j_gene: TRBJ1-4
abundance: few

CDR3aa: CASSLGQSYEQYF
CDR3nt: TGCGCCAGCAGCTTAGGACAGTCCTACGAGCAGTACTTC
d_gene: NA
v_gene: TRBV5-1
j_gene: TRBJ2-7
abundance: few

CDR3aa: CSVEGQGGKETQYF
CDR3nt: TGCAGCGTTGAGGGACAGGGGGGGAAAGAGACCCAGTACTTC
d_gene: TRBD1
v_gene: TRBV29-1
j_gene: TRBJ2-5
abundance: few

CDR3aa: CASSQDGTGGVNIQYF
CDR3nt: TGCGCCAGCAGCCAAGATGGAACAGGGGGGGTAAACATTCAGTACTTC
d_gene: NA
v_gene: TRBV4-1
j_gene: TRBJ2-4
abundance: NA

CDR3aa: CASSQLRTGTTNEKLFF
CDR3nt: TGCGCCAGCAGCCAACTGAGGACAGGGACAACTAATGAAAAACTGTTTTTT
d_gene: TRBD1
v_gene: TRBV4-1
j_gene: TRBJ1-4
abundance: NA

CDR3aa: CSVVWTGHIYEQYF
CDR3nt: TGCAGCGTTGTTTGGACAGGGCACATCTACGAGCAGTACTTC
d_gene: TRBD1
v_gene: TRBV29-1
j_gene: TRBJ2-7
abundance: NA

CDR3aa: CASNPSGTASYEQYF
CDR3nt: TGTGCCAGCAACCCGTCCGGGACAGCCTCCTACGAGCAGTACTTC
d_gene: TRBD1
v_gene: TRBV6-6
j_gene: TRBJ2-7
abundance: NA